This T cell receptor (beta chain) comes out of a study of cytomegalovirus exposure and HLA in healthy donors. Points from the study as a whole: Most sequenced TCRs were rare (though some public TCRs occurred in many donors).

This clone was seen just once. Its antigen is unidentified. Everyone who donated was a healthy bone marrow donor. The PCR used 60 Vbeta and 13 Jbeta primers. This table comes from immunoSEQ multiplex PCR, and its TCRdb copy is limited to in-frame clones, with some not included. The table records around 140,000 clones, around four fifths of them present only once. V was clipped by 4 bases and J by 0 bases; unmatched bases: 7. CDR3 length: 15 amino acids. Germline CDR1 and CDR2: GTSNPN and SVGIG (reference sequence). The chain couples TRBV30 to TRBJ2-7, with 9 bases lining up with TRBD2. Sequenced input: PBMCs. The clonotype originates from a woman aged 50 to 60 in good health and CMV-seropositive. CDR3 in amino acids: CAWTVGAGGSYEQYF. In nucleotides, the CDR3 is TGTGCCTGGACCGTGGGAGCGGGGGGCTCCTACGAGCAGTACTTC.